The TCR beta chain described here comes from a study of control samples from healthy donors and cancer patients. CDR1 is MNHNS and CDR2 is SASEGT in the germline V gene. This CDR3 is built from 14 residues. With 5 bases clipped from V and 5 bases from J, the junction kept 5 bases outside the gene matches. Using immunoSEQ multiplex PCR, the repertoire was profiled, and TCRdb retains in-frame clones only, with some absent. Among roughly 88,000 clones listed, roughly 90% were seen once. The sequencing input was blood. The chain is built from TRBV6-1 and TRBJ2-5; 10 bases fit TRBD1. This TCR derives from a woman aged 30 to 39 in good health. The CDR3 nucleotides read TGTGCCAGCAGTCGCGGGACAGGGGTGGAGACCCAGTACTTC. Protein sequence: CASSRGTGVETQYF.